This TCR beta chain came from a study of blood T cell repertoires in COVID-19. The data were produced by immunoSEQ multiplex PCR, yet TCRdb's version contains in-frame clones alone and is incomplete. The repertoire has some 48,000 clones, about nine tenths of them found once; the top ten carry over 20%. The CDR3 length is 11 residues. Per germline, CDR1 SGDLS and CDR2 YYNGEE. Between the trimmed V and J ends, which lost 4 bases and 5 bases, there was a span of 4 bases. Material: peripheral blood. The sequence was collected from a woman older than 75 in a cohort sampled during active or convalescent COVID-19. The chain links TRBV9 to TRBJ2-1; D is ambiguous. The CDR3 loop reads CASSLNNEQFF. In DNA, the CDR3 is TGTGCCAGCAGCCTAAACAATGAGCAGTTCTTC.